The 17 T cell receptor beta chains below come from one sample, sequenced in a study of tumor-infiltrating lymphocytes in primary liver carcinoma. Total RNA and DNA came together from approximately 20-30 mg of bulk tissue without cell sorting. Researchers generated TCR beta cDNA from roughly 510 ng of total RNA, relying on a constant-region primer. Three nested multiplex PCR rounds of slightly modified ARM-PCR generated TCR beta libraries. Researchers ran the first two PCR rounds for approximately 10 cycles each with TRBV1-TRBV30 forward primers and a C-beta reverse primer. TCRdb analysed the multiplex PCR reads with MiXCR anew, one entry per CDR3 protein. The table lists 80,000 or so distinct CDR3 sequences, about two thirds of them singletons. Sequencing was carried out using liver tumor tissue from sampling region 4. Described subset: tumor region T4, right-lateral pole. The receptor set was obtained from a woman in her sixties with primary liver carcinoma and hepatitis B virus infection.

The CDR3 sequence is CVRSKGLAGGEQYF. The CDR3 nucleotides read TGTGTCAGGAGCAAAGGACTAGCGGGAGGCGAACAGTACTTC. The V and J genes are TRBV11-2 and TRBJ2-7; 14 bases align to TRBD2. Per the germline V gene, CDR1 is SGHAT and CDR2 is FQNNGV. CDR3 length: 14 amino acids.

As to this clonotype: This may come from a read error, since a much larger clone is one base off. The chain couples TRBV5-1 to TRBJ2-1, with 11 bases identical to TRBD2. The CDR3 extends over 16 amino acids. The V gene's germline CDR1 is SGHRS and CDR2 YFSETQ. CDR3 loop: CASSLTSGSSYNEQCF. The CDR3, as DNA: TGCGCCAGCAGCTTGACTAGCGGGAGTTCCTACAATGAGCAGTGCTTC.

Concerning this clonotype: A junction boundary mismatches the germline segment, possibly from a read error. The V gene is TRBV5-4, the J gene TRBJ2-3; possible D gene TRBD2, 5 bases. Germline V gives CDR1 SGHNT, CDR2 YYREEE (reference sequence). CDR3 size: 15 residues. The CDR3 protein is CASSWRSGNIDTQYF. The DNA for the CDR3 is TGTGCCAGTAGCTGGAGGAGCGGTAACATAGATACGCAGTATTTT. Based on the CDR3 plus reference TRBV5-4 and TRBJ2-3, the full variable domain is ETGVTQSPTHLIKTRGQQVTLRCSSQSGHNTVSWYQQALGQGPQFIFQYYREEENGRGNFPPRFSGLQFPNYSSELNVNALELDDSALYLCASSWRSGNIDTQYFGPGTRLTVL.

This clonotype was recorded at least ten times. The chain is built from TRBV10-1 and TRBJ2-1; D not certain. V was pared by 6 bases and J by 3 bases, with 18 bases between. Per germline, CDR1 WNHNN and CDR2 SYGVQD (reference sequence). This CDR3 region has 16 residues. The CDR3 DNA reads as TGCGCCAGCAGCGCGATTGGGCAGGACCTCTACAATGAGCAGTTCTTC. This gives the protein CASSAIGQDLYNEQFF.

Concerning this clonotype itself: In this CDR3 the conserved last residue, phenylalanine or tryptophan, is missing, so a read error is likely. The chain combines TRBV30 with TRBJ2-1; maybe TRBD1 (6 bases). The CDR3 is made up of 21 amino acids. Germline loops: CDR1 GTSNPN, CDR2 SVGIG (reference sequence). Trimming took off 0 bases at V and 0 bases at J, with 27 bases between the two ends. This CDR3 reads CAWSVVEGDKRARSSYNEQFV. In DNA form, the CDR3 reads TGTGCCTGGAGTGTGGTTGAGGGGGACAAACGGGCACGGAGCTCCTACAATGAGCAGTTCGTC.

With respect to this clonotype: This may come from a read error, since a much larger clone is one base off. The chain joins TRBV10-3 to TRBJ1-5; 7 nucleotides match TRBD1. The CDR3 contains 15 residues. Germline V gene lookup returns CDR1 ENHRY and CDR2 SYGVKD. V was clipped by 3 bases and J by 9 bases; unmatched bases: 11. The CDR3 nucleotides read TGTGCCATCAGTGACCCCCAGGGGGTAGATCGGCCCCAGCATTTT. This sequence encodes CAISDPQGVDRPQHF.

As regards this clonotype: The junction departs from germline at one end; a sequencing error may be responsible. V is TRBV10-3 and J is TRBJ2-2, with unresolved D. Germline CDR1 and CDR2: ENHRY and SYGVKD. The CDR3 loop spans 16 amino acids. The CDR3 protein is CTISALVGTNTGELFF. The CDR3 DNA reads as TGTACCATCAGTGCTCTAGTGGGAACGAACACCGGGGAGCTGTTTTTT.

Of note for this clonotype: The conserved final phenylalanine or tryptophan is absent from the CDR3, which likely points to a read error. CDR3 coding DNA: TGTGCCTGCAGCTTAGAGGAGGCCAGTGGCGGTGGCTACACCCTC. Its protein is CACSLEEASGGGYTL. V gene TRBV11-2 combines with J gene TRBJ1-2; no clear D. This CDR3 is built from 15 residues. Germline CDR1 SGHAT, CDR2 FQNNGV.

About this clonotype itself: One junction end disagrees with the germline gene, perhaps due to a read error. The chain joins TRBV6-1 to TRBJ2-7; TRBD2 matches 7 bases. The CDR3 covers 15 residues. Germline-derived CDR1 and CDR2 are MNHNS and SASEGT. The DNA of the CDR3 is TGTGTCAGCAGTGAAGGAGCTAGCGGAACCTACGAGCAGTACTTC. This gives the protein CVSSEGASGTYEQYF.

The chain employs TRBV12-3 or TRBV12-4 and TRBJ1-5, with a tentative D call TRBD1 (5 bases). The J call is uncertain, as TRBJ2-3 better fits the DNA end. The CDR3 has 16 amino acids. CDR3 sequence (DNA): TGTGCCAGCAGTTTATTAGGGGTGAATAGTAATCAGCCCCAGTATTTT. Amino acid sequence: CASSLLGVNSNQPQYF.

This clonotype came up many times. CDR3 DNA sequence: TGTGCCAGCAGTTTAGTTGACAGTAAGAACACTGAAGCTTTCTTT. Its translation is CASSLVDSKNTEAFF. The genes are TRBV28 and TRBJ1-1, with D possibly TRBD1 on 5 matching bases. Per the germline V gene, CDR1 is MDHEN and CDR2 is SYDVKM. The length of the CDR3 is 15 residues. The V end lost 2 bases, the J end lost 1 base, and 11 bases lay between the germline ends.

This clonotype was observed once. This clone may be a read error of a much larger clone one base away. This rearrangement joins TRBV18 to TRBJ2-1; tentatively, D is TRBD2 (6 bases). The CDR3 runs 14 residues. Germline V CDR1 and CDR2: KGHSH, LQKENI. V was pared by 5 bases and J by 8 bases, with 16 bases between. The CDR3 bases are TGTGCCAGCTCAACTAACGGGAGTTCCCATGAGCAGTTCTTC. Amino acids: CASSTNGSSHEQFF.

With respect to this clonotype: A junction boundary mismatches the germline segment, possibly from a read error. The chain joins TRBV29-1 to TRBJ1-1, with D possibly matching TRBD1 (5 bases). In germline, CDR1 is SQVTM, CDR2 ANQGSEA. CDR3 size: 13 residues. The CDR3 loop reads CSIETGRNTEAFF. CDR3 in DNA: TGCAGCATTGAAACAGGACGGAACACTGAAGCTTTCTTT.

CDR3 residues: CASSQDAPWAPMNTEAFF. CDR3 sequence (DNA): TGTGCCAGCAGCCAAGATGCCCCCTGGGCACCTATGAACACTGAAGCTTTCTTT. The rearrangement joins TRBV3-1 to TRBJ1-1; D not certain. Trimming removed 0 bases at V and 0 bases at J, with 17 bases between. CDR3 length: 18 amino acids. Germline CDR1 and CDR2: LGHDT and YNNKEL (reference sequence).

This clonotype appeared many times. J is TRBJ2-7 and V is TRBV20-1; 7 bases align to TRBD2. The CDR3 runs to 15 residues. Germline CDR1 DFQATT, CDR2 SNEGSKA (reference sequence). The junction had 11 bases not matched to a gene; V was cut back by 2 bases and J by 4 bases. The CDR3: CSARKAGARIYEQYF. CDR3 DNA: TGCAGTGCTAGAAAGGCGGGAGCTCGTATTTACGAGCAGTACTTC.

The J gene is TRBJ2-1, the V gene TRBV6-2 or TRBV6-3; no reliable D call. The CDR3 covers 12 residues. V dropped 2 bases and J dropped 15 bases, with 14 bases sitting between them. Germline V CDR1 and CDR2: MNHEY, SVGEGT. For the CDR3, the DNA is TGTGCCAGCAGTTACAATGGGGATGAACTGTTCTTC. Protein: CASSYNGDELFF.

This clonotype was detected many times. DNA of the CDR3: TGTGCCAGCACCTATTCCCACCCCGGGACAAGCTACGAGCAGTACTTC. This sequence encodes CASTYSHPGTSYEQYF. The chain is built from TRBV28 and TRBJ2-7; a weak D match, TRBD1 (6 bases). Between the trimmed V and J ends, which lost 7 bases and 3 bases, there was a span of 22 bases. Germline-derived CDR1 and CDR2 are MDHEN and SYDVKM. This CDR3 contains 16 residues.